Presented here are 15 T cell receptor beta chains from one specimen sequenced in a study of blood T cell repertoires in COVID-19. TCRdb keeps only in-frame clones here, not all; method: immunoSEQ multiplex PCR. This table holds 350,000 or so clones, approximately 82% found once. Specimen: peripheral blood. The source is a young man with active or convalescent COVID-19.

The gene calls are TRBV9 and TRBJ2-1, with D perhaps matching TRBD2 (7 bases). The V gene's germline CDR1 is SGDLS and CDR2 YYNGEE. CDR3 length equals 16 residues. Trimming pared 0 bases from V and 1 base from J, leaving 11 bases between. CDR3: CASSVGGRGSYNEQFF. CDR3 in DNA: TGTGCCAGCAGCGTAGGAGGGAGGGGGTCCTACAATGAGCAGTTCTTC.

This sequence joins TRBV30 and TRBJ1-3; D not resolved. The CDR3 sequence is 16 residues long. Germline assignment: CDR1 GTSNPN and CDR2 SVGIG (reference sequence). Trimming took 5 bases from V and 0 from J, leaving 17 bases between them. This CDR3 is CAWLKRSQGSGNTIYF. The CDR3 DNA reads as TGTGCCTGGTTAAAGCGCTCTCAAGGCTCTGGAAACACCATATATTTT.

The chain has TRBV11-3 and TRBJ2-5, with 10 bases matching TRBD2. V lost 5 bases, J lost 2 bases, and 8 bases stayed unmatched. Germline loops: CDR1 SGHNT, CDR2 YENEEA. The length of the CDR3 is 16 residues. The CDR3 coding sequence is TGTGCCAGCAGCCGCGGGGCTAGCGGGAGTCAAGAGACCCAGTACTTC. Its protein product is CASSRGASGSQETQYF.

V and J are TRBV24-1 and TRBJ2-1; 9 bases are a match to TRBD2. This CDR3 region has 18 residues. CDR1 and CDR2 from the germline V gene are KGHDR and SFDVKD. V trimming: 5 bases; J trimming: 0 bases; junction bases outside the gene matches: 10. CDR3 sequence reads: CATSVASGRKSSYNEQFF. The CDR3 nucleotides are TGTGCCACCAGTGTGGCGAGCGGGAGGAAGAGCTCCTACAATGAGCAGTTCTTC.

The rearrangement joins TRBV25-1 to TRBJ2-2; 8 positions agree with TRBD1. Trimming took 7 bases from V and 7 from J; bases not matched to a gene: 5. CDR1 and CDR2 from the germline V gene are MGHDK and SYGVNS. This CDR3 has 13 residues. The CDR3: CASNYRGNGELFF. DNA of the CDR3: TGTGCCAGCAACTACAGGGGGAACGGGGAGCTGTTTTTT.

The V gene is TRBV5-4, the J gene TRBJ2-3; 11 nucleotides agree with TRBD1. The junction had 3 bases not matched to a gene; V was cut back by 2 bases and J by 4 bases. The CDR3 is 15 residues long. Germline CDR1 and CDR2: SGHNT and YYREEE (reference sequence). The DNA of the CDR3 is TGTGCCAGCAGCTTAGAGGGACAGGGGGCAGATACGCAGTATTTT. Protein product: CASSLEGQGADTQYF.

In nucleotides, the CDR3 is TGTGCCAGCAGCAAGGGGGCGACGGGCAACTACGAGCAGTACTTC. Translation gives CASSKGATGNYEQYF. The chain joins TRBV7-2 to TRBJ2-7; 7 nucleotides align to TRBD1. This CDR3 contains 15 residues. The V gene end was trimmed by 5 bases and the J gene end by 3 bases; junction bases not matched to a gene: 10. Germline CDR1 reads SGHTA; CDR2 reads FQGNSA.

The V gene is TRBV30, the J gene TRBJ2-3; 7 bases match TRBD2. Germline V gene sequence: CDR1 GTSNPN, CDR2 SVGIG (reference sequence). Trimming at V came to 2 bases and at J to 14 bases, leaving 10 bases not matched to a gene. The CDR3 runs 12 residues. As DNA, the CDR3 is TGTGCCTGGAGTCTTCCGGGCGGGGGTTTGTATTTT. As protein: CAWSLPGGGLYF. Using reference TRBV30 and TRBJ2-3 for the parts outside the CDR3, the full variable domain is SQTIHQWPATLVQPVGSPLSLECTVEGTSNPNLYWYRQAAGRGLQLLFYSVGIGQISSEVPQNLSASRPQDRQFILSSKKLLLSDSGFYLCAWSLPGGGLYFGPGTRLTVL.

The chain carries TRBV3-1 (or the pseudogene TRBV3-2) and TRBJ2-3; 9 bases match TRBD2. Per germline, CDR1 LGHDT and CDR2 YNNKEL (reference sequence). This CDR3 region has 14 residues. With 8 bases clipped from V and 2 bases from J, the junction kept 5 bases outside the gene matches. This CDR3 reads CASGPSGNTDTQYF. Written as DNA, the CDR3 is TGTGCCAGCGGACCTAGCGGGAACACAGATACGCAGTATTTT.

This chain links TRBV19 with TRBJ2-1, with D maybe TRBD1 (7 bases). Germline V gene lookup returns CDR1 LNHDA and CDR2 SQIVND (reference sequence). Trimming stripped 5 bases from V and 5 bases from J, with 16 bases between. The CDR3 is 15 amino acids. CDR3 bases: TGTGCCAGTAGTGGTGTAGGCAGGGGGGACAATGAGCAGTTCTTC. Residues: CASSGVGRGDNEQFF.

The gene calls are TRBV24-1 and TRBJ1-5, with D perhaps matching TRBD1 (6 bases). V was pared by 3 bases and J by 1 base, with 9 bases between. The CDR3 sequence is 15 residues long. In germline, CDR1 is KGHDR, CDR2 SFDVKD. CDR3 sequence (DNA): TGTGCCACCAGTGATAGGACAGAGAGCAATCAGCCCCAGCATTTT. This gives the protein CATSDRTESNQPQHF.

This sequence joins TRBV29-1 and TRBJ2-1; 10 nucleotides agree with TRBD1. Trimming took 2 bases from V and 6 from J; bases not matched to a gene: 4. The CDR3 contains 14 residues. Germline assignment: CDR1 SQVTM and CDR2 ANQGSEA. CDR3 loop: CSVERGTGVNEQFF. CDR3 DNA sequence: TGCAGCGTTGAAAGGGGGACAGGGGTCAATGAGCAGTTCTTC.

The DNA for the CDR3 is TGCAGCGCCGATCGGGGGAATGGCTACACCTTC. Its translation is CSADRGNGYTF. This chain links TRBV29-1 with TRBJ1-2; D perhaps matches TRBD1 (5 bases). The CDR3 is 11 amino acids. Germline lookup yields CDR1 SQVTM and CDR2 ANQGSEA. The V end lost 7 bases, the J end lost 6 bases, and 12 bases lay between the germline ends. The full variable domain, in which reference TRBV29-1 and TRBJ1-2 provide the parts outside the CDR3, is SAVISQKPSRDICQRGTSLTIQCQVDSQVTMMFWYRQQPGQSLTLIATANQGSEATYESGFVIDKFPISRPNLTFSTLTVSNMSPEDSSIYLCSADRGNGYTFGSGTRLTVV.

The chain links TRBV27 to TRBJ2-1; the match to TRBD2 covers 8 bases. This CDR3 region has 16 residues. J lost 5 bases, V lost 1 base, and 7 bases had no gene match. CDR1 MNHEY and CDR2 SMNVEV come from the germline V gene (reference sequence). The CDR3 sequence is CASSLLKREYHNEQFF. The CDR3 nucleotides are TGTGCCAGCAGTTTATTAAAGCGGGAGTACCACAATGAGCAGTTCTTC.

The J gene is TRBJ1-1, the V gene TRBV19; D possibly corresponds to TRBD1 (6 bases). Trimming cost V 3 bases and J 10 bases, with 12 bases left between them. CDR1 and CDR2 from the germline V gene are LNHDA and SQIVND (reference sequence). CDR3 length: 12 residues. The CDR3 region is CASSITGPAAFF. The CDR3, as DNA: TGTGCCAGTAGTATTACAGGGCCGGCAGCTTTCTTT.